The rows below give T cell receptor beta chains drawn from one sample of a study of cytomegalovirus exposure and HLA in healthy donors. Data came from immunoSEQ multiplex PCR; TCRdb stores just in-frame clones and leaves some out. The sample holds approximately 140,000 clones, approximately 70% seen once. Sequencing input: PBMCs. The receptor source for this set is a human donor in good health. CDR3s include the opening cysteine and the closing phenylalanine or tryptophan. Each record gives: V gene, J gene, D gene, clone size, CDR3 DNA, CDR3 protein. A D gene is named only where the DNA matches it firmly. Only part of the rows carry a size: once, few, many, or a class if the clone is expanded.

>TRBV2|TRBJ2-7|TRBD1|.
TGTGCCAGCAGAGGACAGGGGGCGTACGAGCAGTACTTC
CASRGQGAYEQYF
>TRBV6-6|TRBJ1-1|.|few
TGTGCCAGCGCTTGGGCCACTGAAGCTTTCTTT
CASAWATEAFF
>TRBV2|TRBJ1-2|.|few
TGTGCCAGCAGTGGTACAGACTATGGCTACACCTTC
CASSGTDYGYTF
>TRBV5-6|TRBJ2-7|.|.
TGTGCCAGCAGCTATGGACAGAGGTACGAGCAGTACTTC
CASSYGQRYEQYF
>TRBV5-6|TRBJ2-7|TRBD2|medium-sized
TGTGCCAGCAGCTACGGACTAGTCTACTACGAGCAGTACTTC
CASSYGLVYYEQYF
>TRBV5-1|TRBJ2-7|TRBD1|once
TGCGCCAGCAGCTACCCGGACAGGCAACCCTACGAGCAGTACTTC
CASSYPDRQPYEQYF
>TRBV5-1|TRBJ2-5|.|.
TGCGCCAGCAGCTTGGAGGACAGCCAAGAGACCCAGTACTTC
CASSLEDSQETQYF
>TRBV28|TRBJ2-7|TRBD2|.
TGTGCCAGCAGTGAAGCGGGGCAGCCTACCTACGAGCAGTACTTC
CASSEAGQPTYEQYF
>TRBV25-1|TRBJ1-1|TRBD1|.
TGTGCCAGCAGTGATTCTACAGGGGGCGCTGAAGCTTTCTTT
CASSDSTGGAEAFF
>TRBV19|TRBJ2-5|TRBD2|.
TGTGCCAGTAGTATAGATCCCCTCGGACTAGCGGGGGAAGAGACCCAGTACTTC
CASSIDPLGLAGEETQYF
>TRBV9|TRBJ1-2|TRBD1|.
TGTGCCAGCAGCGTAGGATCAGGGGGAAGGTATGGCTACACCTTC
CASSVGSGGRYGYTF
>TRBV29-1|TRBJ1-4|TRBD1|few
TGCAGCGGTACAGGGGGGGTGGGTGAAAAACTGTTTTTT
CSGTGGVGEKLFF
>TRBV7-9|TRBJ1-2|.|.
TGTGCCAGCAGCCGGGGTACCTATGGCTACACCTTC
CASSRGTYGYTF
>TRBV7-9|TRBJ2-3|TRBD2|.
TGTGCCAGCAGCCTGAGCGGGGTCACAGATACGCAGTATTTT
CASSLSGVTDTQYF
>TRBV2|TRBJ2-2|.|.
TGTGCCAGCCGTTGGGACTTCAACACCGGGGAGCTGTTTTTT
CASRWDFNTGELFF
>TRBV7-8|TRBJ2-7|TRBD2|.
TGTGCCAGCAGCCCGCGGACTAGTAGCCATGAGCAGTACTTC
CASSPRTSSHEQYF
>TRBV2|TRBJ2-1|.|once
TGTGCCAGCATGGGGCGAGGAAACTCCTACAATGAGCAGTTCTTC
CASMGRGNSYNEQFF
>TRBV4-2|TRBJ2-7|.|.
TGTGCCAGCAGCCAAGATATAGATACCTACGAGCAGTACTTC
CASSQDIDTYEQYF
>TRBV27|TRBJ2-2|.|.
TGTGCCAGCAGTTGGGGACAGAACACCGGGGAGCTGTTTTTT
CASSWGQNTGELFF
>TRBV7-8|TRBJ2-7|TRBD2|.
TGTGCCAGCAGACAAACTAGCGGACTATCCTACGAGCAGTACTTC
CASRQTSGLSYEQYF
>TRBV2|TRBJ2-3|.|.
TGTGCCAGCGCCTGGGGGGCAGATACGCAGTATTTT
CASAWGADTQYF
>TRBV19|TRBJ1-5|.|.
TGTGCCAGTAGTATGGACATAGATCAGCCCCAGCATTTT
CASSMDIDQPQHF
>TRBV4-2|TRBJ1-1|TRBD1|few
TGTGCCAGCAGCCCCACGCGGGGACAGGGGAACACTGAAGCTTTCTTT
CASSPTRGQGNTEAFF
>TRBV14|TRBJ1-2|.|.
TGTGCCAGCAGCCAATGGAGGAGGGATGGCTACACCTTC
CASSQWRRDGYTF
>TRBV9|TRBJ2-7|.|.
TGTGCCAGCAGCGTAGAGGGGACTCCTACCTACGAGCAGTACTTC
CASSVEGTPTYEQYF
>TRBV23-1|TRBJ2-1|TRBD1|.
TGCGCCAGCAGTCCTACCCAGTGGGACAGGGCAAATTTAGGGCAGTTCTTC
CASSPTQWDRANLGQFF